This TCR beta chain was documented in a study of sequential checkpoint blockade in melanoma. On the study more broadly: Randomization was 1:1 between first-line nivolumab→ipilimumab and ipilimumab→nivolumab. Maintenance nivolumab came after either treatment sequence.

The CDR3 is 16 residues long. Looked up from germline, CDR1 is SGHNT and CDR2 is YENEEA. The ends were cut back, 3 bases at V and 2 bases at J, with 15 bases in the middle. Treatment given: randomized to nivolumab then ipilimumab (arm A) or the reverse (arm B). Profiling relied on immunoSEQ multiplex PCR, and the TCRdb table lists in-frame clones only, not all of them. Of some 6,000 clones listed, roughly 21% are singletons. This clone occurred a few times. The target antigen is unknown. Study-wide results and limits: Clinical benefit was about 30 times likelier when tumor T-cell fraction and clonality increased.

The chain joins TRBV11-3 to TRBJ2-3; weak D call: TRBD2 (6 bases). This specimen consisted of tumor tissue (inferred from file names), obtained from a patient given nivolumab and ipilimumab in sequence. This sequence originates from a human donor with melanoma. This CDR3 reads CASSLGGEYHTDTQYF. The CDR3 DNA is TGTGCCAGCAGCTTGGGCGGGGAATACCACACAGATACGCAGTATTTT.